Listed below are T cell receptor beta chains from one sample, sequenced in a study of control samples from healthy donors and cancer patients. Measured with immunoSEQ multiplex PCR; TCRdb has only the in-frame clones, and not every one. The profile shows roughly 55,000 clones, roughly 90% of them singletons. Material: PBMCs. The source is a man aged 40-49 years with colorectal cancer. Both conserved end residues are part of each CDR3. The D gene is left open where the match is weak. Only part of the rows carry a size: once, few, many, or a class if the clone is expanded.

CDR3 DNA: TGTGCCAGCAGCGCGACAGGGGGCAAGGGAAACACCATATATTTT
CDR3 protein: CASSATGGKGNTIYF
J gene: TRBJ1-3
D gene: NA
V gene: TRBV21-1
clone size: NA

CDR3 DNA: TGTGCCAGCAGGCGTGTCGGCGAGCAGTACTTC
CDR3 protein: CASRRVGEQYF
J gene: TRBJ2-7
D gene: NA
V gene: TRBV2
clone size: NA

CDR3 DNA: TGTGCCAGCAGCCAAGATCCCGTGACCCAGCGGGGGGTCGATACGCAGTATTTT
CDR3 protein: CASSQDPVTQRGVDTQYF
J gene: TRBJ2-3
D gene: TRBD2
V gene: TRBV4-2
clone size: NA

CDR3 DNA: TGTGCCAGCAGCCCTACCGGGACAGGGGCCCAACTGTTTTTT
CDR3 protein: CASSPTGTGAQLFF
J gene: TRBJ1-4
D gene: TRBD1
V gene: TRBV7-3
clone size: NA

CDR3 DNA: TGTGCCAGCAGCTTAGCGGGGATCGGTAATGAAAAACTGTTTTTT
CDR3 protein: CASSLAGIGNEKLFF
J gene: TRBJ1-4
D gene: NA
V gene: TRBV7-2
clone size: NA

CDR3 DNA: TGTGCCAGCAGCCTCGCCCTGGCGGGACAAGAGACCCAGTACTTC
CDR3 protein: CASSLALAGQETQYF
J gene: TRBJ2-5
D gene: NA
V gene: TRBV7-2
clone size: NA

CDR3 DNA: TGCGCCAGCAGTGAACGCACAGATACGCAGTATTTT
CDR3 protein: CASSERTDTQYF
J gene: TRBJ2-3
D gene: NA
V gene: TRBV10-1
clone size: NA

CDR3 DNA: TGTGCCAGCAGCTTAAACCACCAAGAGACCCAGTACTTC
CDR3 protein: CASSLNHQETQYF
J gene: TRBJ2-5
D gene: NA
V gene: TRBV7-3
clone size: NA

CDR3 DNA: TGTGCCAGCAGCCTGGGGGGCTCAGGGGCCGGGGAGCTGTTTTTT
CDR3 protein: CASSLGGSGAGELFF
J gene: TRBJ2-2
D gene: NA
V gene: TRBV3-1/TRBV3-2
clone size: once

CDR3 DNA: TGTGCCAGCAGCCCGGGACACAGGTTCTCTGGAAACACCATATATTTT
CDR3 protein: CASSPGHRFSGNTIYF
J gene: TRBJ1-3
D gene: NA
V gene: TRBV7-2
clone size: NA

CDR3 DNA: TGTGCCAGCGACGGACAAGATTACAATGAGCAGTTCTTC
CDR3 protein: CASDGQDYNEQFF
J gene: TRBJ2-1
D gene: NA
V gene: TRBV6-5
clone size: once

CDR3 DNA: TGTGCCAGCAGTTTATATGGTGGACAGACCTATAATTCACCCCTCCACTTT
CDR3 protein: CASSLYGGQTYNSPLHF
J gene: TRBJ1-6
D gene: NA
V gene: TRBV27
clone size: once

CDR3 DNA: TGTGCCAGCACGCGGGACTCCCGAGGGGAAGCTTTCTTT
CDR3 protein: CASTRDSRGEAFF
J gene: TRBJ1-1
D gene: NA
V gene: TRBV7-2
clone size: NA

CDR3 DNA: TGTGCCAGCAGTTTTCTAGCCTCCGTCGAGCAGTACTTC
CDR3 protein: CASSFLASVEQYF
J gene: TRBJ2-7
D gene: NA
V gene: TRBV2
clone size: once

CDR3 DNA: TGTGCCAGCAGGCCAACTAGCGGCTGGGACAATGAGCAGTTCTTC
CDR3 protein: CASRPTSGWDNEQFF
J gene: TRBJ2-1
D gene: TRBD2
V gene: TRBV5-4
clone size: few

CDR3 DNA: TGTGCCAGCTCGCAGGGACGCGACACCTACGAGCAGTACTTC
CDR3 protein: CASSQGRDTYEQYF
J gene: TRBJ2-7
D gene: NA
V gene: TRBV18
clone size: NA

CDR3 DNA: TGCGCCAGCAGCTTGGCCGGACAGGGGGCGCCCGGGGAGCTGTTTTTT
CDR3 protein: CASSLAGQGAPGELFF
J gene: TRBJ2-2
D gene: TRBD1
V gene: TRBV5-1
clone size: NA

CDR3 DNA: TGCGCCAGCAGCTGGACAGGGATTAGCACAGATACGCAGTATTTT
CDR3 protein: CASSWTGISTDTQYF
J gene: TRBJ2-3
D gene: TRBD1
V gene: TRBV5-1
clone size: NA

CDR3 DNA: TGTGCCATCAATAGAGTCCCTAGACCAGATACGCAGTATTTT
CDR3 protein: CAINRVPRPDTQYF
J gene: TRBJ2-3
D gene: NA
V gene: TRBV10-3
clone size: NA

CDR3 DNA: TGTGCCAGCAGTGAAAATTCCGAGGGGGGCTACACCTTC
CDR3 protein: CASSENSEGGYTF
J gene: TRBJ1-2
D gene: NA
V gene: TRBV2
clone size: NA

CDR3 DNA: TGTGCCAGCAGCCCCGGGGACAGTATTAATGAAAAACTGTTTTTT
CDR3 protein: CASSPGDSINEKLFF
J gene: TRBJ1-4
D gene: TRBD1
V gene: TRBV7-9
clone size: NA

CDR3 DNA: TGTGCCAGCAGCGTATGGTCTAGCGGGGGGGACAATACGCAGTATTTT
CDR3 protein: CASSVWSSGGDNTQYF
J gene: TRBJ2-3
D gene: TRBD2
V gene: TRBV9
clone size: NA

CDR3 DNA: TGTGCCAGCAGCTTAACGGGACAGGGGTTTAGTGAAGCTTTCTTT
CDR3 protein: CASSLTGQGFSEAFF
J gene: TRBJ1-1
D gene: TRBD1
V gene: TRBV13
clone size: NA

CDR3 DNA: TGTGCCAGCAAGCAACAGGGGGCTGGTAATCAGCCCCAGCATTTT
CDR3 protein: CASKQQGAGNQPQHF
J gene: TRBJ1-5
D gene: TRBD1
V gene: TRBV2
clone size: NA

CDR3 DNA: TGTGCCAGCAGTGACGGGAGCTCTGGGGCCAACGTCCTGACTTTC
CDR3 protein: CASSDGSSGANVLTF
J gene: TRBJ2-6
D gene: NA
V gene: TRBV6-1
clone size: once

CDR3 DNA: TGCGCCAGCAGCTCGAATGTTGCAACTAATGAAAAACTGTTTTTT
CDR3 protein: CASSSNVATNEKLFF
J gene: TRBJ1-4
D gene: NA
V gene: TRBV5-1
clone size: NA

CDR3 DNA: TGTGCCAGCAGCTTAGGCCAGGGGGCCTATGGCTACACCTTC
CDR3 protein: CASSLGQGAYGYTF
J gene: TRBJ1-2
D gene: TRBD1
V gene: TRBV11-3
clone size: NA

CDR3 DNA: TGCGCCAGCAACCGACAGGGGGCTACTGAAGCTTTCTTT
CDR3 protein: CASNRQGATEAFF
J gene: TRBJ1-1
D gene: TRBD1
V gene: TRBV5-1
clone size: NA

CDR3 DNA: TGCGCCAGCTCTAGCGGGGGGATCCGCACAGATACGCAGTATTTT
CDR3 protein: CASSSGGIRTDTQYF
J gene: TRBJ2-3
D gene: TRBD2
V gene: TRBV5-1
clone size: NA

CDR3 DNA: TGTGCCTGGGGTCAGGGGGCAGGTACAGATACGCAGTATTTT
CDR3 protein: CAWGQGAGTDTQYF
J gene: TRBJ2-3
D gene: TRBD1
V gene: TRBV30
clone size: NA

CDR3 DNA: TGTGCCAGCAGTCCGACAGGGCCCACCTACGAGCAGTACTTC
CDR3 protein: CASSPTGPTYEQYF
J gene: TRBJ2-7
D gene: TRBD1
V gene: TRBV27
clone size: once

CDR3 DNA: TGTGCCAGCAGTCAGAATAGCGGGGGGGCCTACAATGAGCAGTTCTTC
CDR3 protein: CASSQNSGGAYNEQFF
J gene: TRBJ2-1
D gene: TRBD2
V gene: TRBV11-1
clone size: NA

CDR3 DNA: TGCAGTGCTCCCGACAGCGAAGACTACACCTTC
CDR3 protein: CSAPDSEDYTF
J gene: TRBJ1-2
D gene: NA
V gene: TRBV20-1
clone size: NA

CDR3 DNA: TGTGCCAGCAGTCCAGCTTTGGGTACCGGGGAGCTGTTTTTT
CDR3 protein: CASSPALGTGELFF
J gene: TRBJ2-2
D gene: NA
V gene: TRBV6-6
clone size: NA

CDR3 DNA: TGTGCCAGCAGCTTAACTCTTGGACAGAGCACTGAAGCTTTCTTT
CDR3 protein: CASSLTLGQSTEAFF
J gene: TRBJ1-1
D gene: NA
V gene: TRBV7-3
clone size: NA

CDR3 DNA: TGTGCCAGCAGCCCAGCACAGGGGGCAGGAGGCTACACCTTC
CDR3 protein: CASSPAQGAGGYTF
J gene: TRBJ1-2
D gene: TRBD1
V gene: TRBV7-2
clone size: NA

CDR3 DNA: TGTGCCTGGAGTGAGGGGTGGAATCAGCCCCAGCATTTT
CDR3 protein: CAWSEGWNQPQHF
J gene: TRBJ1-5
D gene: NA
V gene: TRBV30
clone size: NA

CDR3 DNA: TGTGCCTGGAGTCCTGGAGTCGCTGGGGCCAACGTCCTGACTTTC
CDR3 protein: CAWSPGVAGANVLTF
J gene: TRBJ2-6
D gene: NA
V gene: TRBV30
clone size: once

CDR3 DNA: TGTGCCAGCAGTTCCAAAGGGAACACTGAAGCTTTCTTT
CDR3 protein: CASSSKGNTEAFF
J gene: TRBJ1-1
D gene: NA
V gene: TRBV6-5
clone size: NA

CDR3 DNA: TGCGCCAGGCCAGGAGGGACTCTGAATGAGCAGTTCTTC
CDR3 protein: CARPGGTLNEQFF
J gene: TRBJ2-1
D gene: NA
V gene: TRBV4-1
clone size: NA

CDR3 DNA: TGTGCCAGCAGCAGGCACGGGGAGCTGTTTTTT
CDR3 protein: CASSRHGELFF
J gene: TRBJ2-2
D gene: NA
V gene: TRBV9
clone size: NA

CDR3 DNA: TGTGCCAGTAGTAAAGCGGGGGAAAAGGATGAGCAGTTCTTC
CDR3 protein: CASSKAGEKDEQFF
J gene: TRBJ2-1
D gene: TRBD2
V gene: TRBV19
clone size: NA

CDR3 DNA: TGTGCCAGCAGCTTGGCCGGGACAGTGGGTTGGCCCCAGCATTTT
CDR3 protein: CASSLAGTVGWPQHF
J gene: TRBJ1-5
D gene: TRBD1
V gene: TRBV7-3
clone size: NA

CDR3 DNA: TGTGCCAGCAGCGCGGACCATTATGGGCAGTTCTTC
CDR3 protein: CASSADHYGQFF
J gene: TRBJ2-1
D gene: NA
V gene: TRBV9
clone size: NA

CDR3 DNA: TGTGCCAGCAGCTTGAGGGGAGGCAGCAATCAGCCCCAGCATTTT
CDR3 protein: CASSLRGGSNQPQHF
J gene: TRBJ1-5
D gene: NA
V gene: TRBV5-8
clone size: NA

CDR3 DNA: TGTGCCAGCAGACCGGGACAGTACACTGAAGCTTTCTTT
CDR3 protein: CASRPGQYTEAFF
J gene: TRBJ1-1
D gene: TRBD1
V gene: TRBV6-5
clone size: NA

CDR3 DNA: TGTGCCAGCAGTGATTCGTGGGGGGTCGCAAATCAGCCCCAGCATTTT
CDR3 protein: CASSDSWGVANQPQHF
J gene: TRBJ1-5
D gene: NA
V gene: TRBV2
clone size: NA